One sample yielded the 24 T cell receptor beta chains listed below, sequenced in a study of T cell repertoires in cytomegalovirus infection (dated by TCRdb to the late 2010s). The sample was run on an Illumina HiSeq 1500. The public reads were reprocessed in TCRdb via fastp at Q25 and MiXCR, keeping in-frame beta chains. Each record represents a unique CDR3 protein, reported with the most common genes and DNA among its rows. This sample gives fewer than 550,000 distinct CDR3 sequences in total; 16% of them show up just once. The top ten hold roughly a quarter of the sample. Sequenced input: CD8+ T cells from PBMCs. These receptors were collected from a human donor in good health (CMV status not recorded). Some clones in this sample may be carry-over from other donors' samples.

Only a few counts were recorded for this clonotype. J is TRBJ2-7 and V is TRBV27; D is undetermined. Germline values: CDR1 MNHEY, CDR2 SMNVEV (reference sequence). The CDR3 has 13 amino acids. Trimming cost V 0 bases and J 7 bases, with 10 bases left between them. The chain's CDR3 is CASSLSITSEQYF. The CDR3 bases are TGTGCCAGCAGTTTATCGATAACCTCAGAGCAGTACTTC.

This clonotype was observed at least ten times. This chain's CDR3 is CASSYSNYNEQFF. The DNA of the CDR3 is TGTGCCAGCAGTTACTCGAACTACAATGAGCAGTTCTTC. This chain uses TRBV6-5 with TRBJ2-1; D gene uncertain. This CDR3 is built from 13 residues. Per the germline V gene, CDR1 is MNHEY and CDR2 is SVGAGI. V dropped 0 bases and J dropped 3 bases, with 3 bases sitting between them.

In this sample, this clonotype turned up a few times. The chain combines TRBV29-1 with TRBJ2-7; no firm D call. Trimming cost V 6 bases and J 2 bases, with 20 bases left between them. The CDR3 sequence is 15 residues long. The germline CDR1 and CDR2 sequences are SQVTM and ANQGSEA. The CDR3 DNA follows: TGCAGCGTGGAATTAGGGCAGGAATATACCTACGAGCAGTACTTC. It is translated as CSVELGQEYTYEQYF.

This clonotype has a handful of counts. This sequence joins TRBV10-3 and TRBJ2-7; D might be TRBD1 or TRBD2, each matching 5 bases. Looked up from germline, CDR1 is ENHRY and CDR2 is SYGVKD. The V gene lost 5 bases and the J gene lost 5 bases, with 16 bases spanning the gap. This CDR3 region has 14 residues. The CDR3 sequence is CAISLRGDTNEQYF. DNA for the CDR3: TGTGCCATCAGTTTAAGGGGAGACACTAACGAGCAGTACTTC.

In this sample, this clonotype turned up many times. This sequence joins TRBV11-2 and TRBJ2-7, with D possibly TRBD1 on 6 matching bases. The CDR3 is made up of 15 amino acids. V dropped 3 bases and J dropped 3 bases, with 15 bases sitting between them. Germline CDR1 and CDR2: SGHAT and FQNNGV. In DNA, the CDR3 is TGTGCCAGCAGCTTTTGGACAGATTCTCTCTACGAGCAGTACTTC. Translated: CASSFWTDSLYEQYF.

The chain links TRBV20-1 to TRBJ2-7, with D tentatively TRBD1 or TRBD2 (7 bases each). V dropped 2 bases and J dropped 4 bases, with 15 bases sitting between them. The CDR3 has 14 amino acids. Germline values: CDR1 DFQATT, CDR2 SNEGSKA (reference sequence). CDR3 sequence: CSARPPGGEYEQYF. CDR3 nucleotide sequence: TGCAGTGCTAGACCGCCAGGGGGGGAGTACGAGCAGTACTTC.

This clonotype was detected ten times or more. The rearrangement links TRBV7-9 to TRBJ2-7; 7 bases match TRBD2. This CDR3 is 14 amino acids long. Germline trimming cut 3 bases from V and 4 bases from J; bases unmatched to any gene: 6. Per germline, CDR1 SEHNR and CDR2 FQNEAQ (reference sequence). This chain's CDR3 is CASSLSTSLYEQYF. The CDR3, as DNA: TGTGCCAGCAGCTTGTCGACTAGCCTATACGAGCAGTACTTC.

Only a few counts were recorded for this clonotype. J is TRBJ1-1 and V is TRBV28; a possible D gene is TRBD1 (5 bases). This CDR3 contains 13 residues. From germline, CDR1 is MDHEN and CDR2 SYDVKM. The V and J ends lost 3 bases and 6 bases respectively, with 11 bases between them. The CDR3 here is CASSLGEAAEAFF. DNA of the CDR3: TGTGCCAGCAGTTTGGGGGAGGCCGCTGAAGCTTTCTTT.

Ten or more counts support this clonotype. V gene TRBV7-9 combines with J gene TRBJ2-1, with D unresolved. The CDR3 sequence is 11 residues long. Germline V gene sequence: CDR1 SEHNR, CDR2 FQNEAQ (reference sequence). V lost 4 bases, J lost 7 bases, and 5 bases lay in between. As DNA, the CDR3 is TGTGCCAGCAGCTCTATAAATGAGCAGTTCTTC. Its translation: CASSSINEQFF.

CDR3 sequence reads: CSAPSSAGPTDTQYF. The CDR3 DNA sequence: TGCAGTGCTCCTTCATCGGCGGGGCCAACAGATACGCAGTATTTT. This rearrangement joins TRBV20-1 to TRBJ2-3, with a weak D call TRBD2 (6 bases). CDR3 length equals 15 residues. From germline, CDR1 is DFQATT and CDR2 SNEGSKA (reference sequence). The ends were cut back, 5 bases at V and 3 bases at J, with 18 bases in the middle.

This clonotype was seen only a few times. V gene TRBV4-1 combines with J gene TRBJ2-2; D is perhaps TRBD2 (7 bases). V lost 5 bases to trimming and J lost 3 bases, with 13 bases between them. Germline CDR1 is MGHRA and CDR2 is YSYEKL. The CDR3 has 15 residues. CDR3 protein: CASSFWGGDTGELFF. The DNA for the CDR3 is TGCGCCAGCAGCTTCTGGGGGGGCGACACCGGGGAGCTGTTTTTT.

This clonotype was counted only a few times. The rearrangement uses TRBV10-3 and TRBJ1-1, with TRBD1 as a possible D gene (5 bases). The CDR3 runs 13 residues. The V gene lost 9 bases and the J gene lost 4 bases, with 15 bases spanning the gap. In germline, CDR1 is ENHRY, CDR2 SYGVKD. This chain's CDR3 is CAISSGDGTEAFF. The CDR3 DNA follows: TGTGCCATTTCCTCGGGGGATGGCACTGAAGCTTTCTTT.

The chain links TRBV5-5 to TRBJ1-5, with a tentative D call TRBD1 (6 bases). CDR1 and CDR2 from the germline V gene are SGHKS and YYEKEE (reference sequence). Trimming pared 5 bases from V and 2 bases from J, leaving 17 bases between. This CDR3 is 16 amino acids long. The CDR3 is CASRLGGAIGNQPQHF. CDR3 DNA sequence: TGTGCCAGCAGGCTGGGGGGGGCCATTGGCAATCAGCCCCAGCATTTT.

Concerning this clonotype: Possible read error: a much larger clone is one base away. The CDR3 loop is CASSLDRHRPPHF. In DNA, the CDR3 is TGTGCCAGCAGCTTAGATCGCCATAGGCCCCCCCACTTT. The chain joins TRBV7-9 to TRBJ1-6; no firm D call. This CDR3 is 13 amino acids long. Germline loops: CDR1 SEHNR, CDR2 FQNEAQ (reference sequence).

The sample holds a few counts of this clonotype. The gene calls are TRBV5-6 and TRBJ2-3, with 9 nucleotides matching TRBD2. J gave up 5 bases and V 2 bases, and 6 bases lay outside the gene matches. This CDR3 has 15 residues. Germline CDR1 SGHDT, CDR2 YYEEEE. CDR3 loop: CASSFRGRAVDTQYF. The CDR3, as DNA: TGTGCCAGCAGCTTTCGCGGGAGGGCCGTAGATACGCAGTATTTT.

The chain joins TRBV5-4 to TRBJ1-2; D perhaps matches TRBD1 (5 bases). CDR3 length equals 16 residues. Trimming took 4 bases from V and 9 from J, leaving 25 bases between them. Looked up from germline, CDR1 is SGHNT and CDR2 is YYREEE (reference sequence). CDR3 protein: CASSAPAGDPPRSYTF. CDR3 bases: TGTGCCAGCAGCGCCCCGGCGGGGGATCCCCCTAGGAGCTACACCTTC.

This clonotype has just a few counts. The V call is TRBV10-3, the J call TRBJ2-7, with D unclear. This CDR3 is built from 14 residues. Trimming stripped 3 bases from V and 2 bases from J, with 11 bases between. In germline, CDR1 is ENHRY, CDR2 SYGVKD. This CDR3 reads CAISDGRLTYEQYF. The CDR3 DNA follows: TGTGCCATCAGTGATGGGCGGCTAACCTACGAGCAGTACTTC.

This clonotype was detected many times. The V gene is TRBV7-9, the J gene TRBJ2-7; D unresolved. Germline loops: CDR1 SEHNR, CDR2 FQNEAQ (reference sequence). The germline V and J ends were trimmed by 4 bases and 0 bases, with 19 bases remaining between them. This CDR3 has 17 amino acids. The CDR3 bases are TGTGCCAGCAGCTCCCCCGGACCGCACTTGTACTCCTACGAGCAGTACTTC. It yields the protein CASSSPGPHLYSYEQYF. The full variable domain, with the rest looked up from reference TRBV7-9 and TRBJ2-7, is DTGVSQNPRHKITKRGQNVTFRCDPISEHNRLYWYRQTLGQGPEFLTYFQNEAQLEKSRLLSDRFSAERPKGSFSTLEIQRTEQGDSAMYLCASSSPGPHLYSYEQYFGPGTRLTVT.

The sample holds many counts of this clonotype. The chain couples TRBV7-9 to TRBJ1-4; D call uncertain. Germline V gene sequence: CDR1 SEHNR, CDR2 FQNEAQ (reference sequence). The CDR3 has 12 residues. Deletions cut 1 base from V and 15 bases from J, with 12 bases between. The CDR3 region has the DNA TGTGCCAGCAGCTTAGATCGGTCAGGTTTGTTTTTT. Its translation is CASSLDRSGLFF.

The V gene is TRBV27, the J gene TRBJ2-1; TRBD1 agrees at 7 bases. The V gene's germline CDR1 is MNHEY and CDR2 SMNVEV (reference sequence). V shed 8 bases, J shed 7 bases, and the junction held 5 bases outside the gene matches. The CDR3 is made up of 12 amino acids. This CDR3 is CASGTQGNEQFF. In nucleotides, the CDR3 is TGTGCCAGCGGAACACAGGGGAATGAGCAGTTCTTC.

The table lists this clonotype with many counts. The chain combines TRBV28 with TRBJ1-6, with TRBD1 identical over 7 bases. The germline V gene has CDR1 MDHEN and CDR2 SYDVKM. There are 17 residues in the CDR3. V trimming: 3 bases; J trimming: 7 bases; junction bases outside the gene matches: 12. CDR3 sequence: CASSLIWVGTENSPLHF. Here the CDR3 DNA reads TGTGCCAGCAGTTTGATTTGGGTCGGGACAGAGAATTCACCCCTCCACTTT. The complete variable domain, with remaining parts taken from reference TRBV28 and TRBJ1-6, reads DVKVTQSSRYLVKRTGEKVFLECVQDMDHENMFWYRQDPGLGLRLIYFSYDVKMKEKGDIPEGYSVSREKKERFSLILESASTNQTSMYLCASSLIWVGTENSPLHFGNGTRLTVT.

This chain connects TRBV28 to TRBJ2-7; TRBD1 aligns across 8 bases. Germline V CDR1 and CDR2: MDHEN, SYDVKM. The CDR3 loop spans 13 amino acids. V trimming: 10 bases; J trimming: 3 bases; junction bases outside the gene matches: 8. The CDR3 loop reads CATYRGAGYEQYF. DNA of the CDR3: TGTGCCACCTACAGGGGGGCGGGCTACGAGCAGTACTTC.

This clonotype showed up many times. This chain joins TRBV7-3 and TRBJ1-1; 8 bases agree with TRBD1. The germline gives CDR1 SGHTA, CDR2 FQGTGA. The trim removed 5 bases at V and 5 bases at J, leaving 7 bases unmatched. The CDR3 totals 14 residues. The CDR3 region has the DNA TGTGCCAGCAGCATAGGACAGGGACGGACTGAAGCTTTCTTT. Protein: CASSIGQGRTEAFF.

At least ten counts were recorded for this clonotype. The CDR3 reads CASSPGRVNYGYTF. The CDR3 DNA sequence: TGTGCCAGCAGCCCGGGGCGTGTTAACTATGGCTACACCTTC. The V gene is TRBV5-6, the J gene TRBJ1-2; possibly TRBD1 for D (5 bases). Per germline, CDR1 SGHDT and CDR2 YYEEEE. Deletions cut 4 bases from V and 1 base from J, with 11 bases between. The CDR3 length is 14 residues.